These T cell receptor beta chains were read from a single sample in a study of T cell responses to AZD1222 COVID-19 vaccine. Measured with immunoSEQ multiplex PCR; TCRdb has only the in-frame clones, and not every one. Here the sample spans 85,000 to 90,000 clones, roughly 88% being singletons. This specimen consisted of peripheral blood, obtained on day 0 of MenACWY control vaccination. Every receptor here comes from an adult in good health. Both conserved end residues are part of each CDR3. D genes are given only for firm matches. Only part of the rows carry a size: once, few, many, or a class if the clone is expanded.

cdr3_length j_call clone_size v_call d_call cdr3_nt cdr3_aa
13 TRBJ1-1 - TRBV18 - TGTGCCAGCTCACTGGAACGGGACACTGAAGCTTTCTTT CASSLERDTEAFF
13 TRBJ1-1 - TRBV6-5 TRBD1 TGTGCCACGCAGGAGGGGGCGGACACTGAAGCTTTCTTT CATQEGADTEAFF
13 TRBJ1-6 - TRBV19 - TGTGCCAGTACCGAAGAGGTCAATTCACCCCTCCACTTT CASTEEVNSPLHF
13 TRBJ1-1 - TRBV10-3 - TGTGCCATCAGTGCGGTCCTCAACACTGAAGCTTTCTTT CAISAVLNTEAFF
16 TRBJ2-5 few TRBV19 TRBD2 TGTGCCAGTAGTAAGGGACTAGCGGGGGGTCAAGAGACCCAGTACTTC CASSKGLAGGQETQYF
14 TRBJ2-1 - TRBV7-2 - TGTGCCAGCCGGAGGGGGGGAGATGGGAATGAGCAGTTCTTC CASRRGGDGNEQFF
15 TRBJ1-2 - TRBV25-1 - TGTGCCAGCAGTGAAGCGTCTGGACTGAACTATGGCTACACCTTC CASSEASGLNYGYTF
16 TRBJ1-6 few TRBV19 - TGTGCCAGTAGTCCCACTACAGGGAGTGTTAATTCACCCCTCCACTTT CASSPTTGSVNSPLHF
14 TRBJ1-2 - TRBV5-4 TRBD1 TGTGCCAGCAGCGGAAGACAGGGGGCGGGTGGCTACACCTTC CASSGRQGAGGYTF
14 TRBJ1-2 few TRBV7-9 - TGTGCCAGCAGCTTAGGTCCCAGGGGCTTTGGCTACACCTTC CASSLGPRGFGYTF